This T cell receptor beta chain was identified in a study of vaccination and CD4 T cells after COVID-19. Study results and limitations: The study examined relatively few convalescent patients and included no early post-infection timepoints.

Time point noted: late sampling 161 to 241 days after vaccination in a few convalescent patients. Notes on this clonotype: Its antigen is as yet unknown.

MiXCR, applied by TCRdb to the PCR reads, yields one record per CDR3 protein. Of 31,000 or so distinct CDR3 sequences in the sample, almost 50% were seen once. The CDR3 extends over 14 amino acids. Per the germline V gene, CDR1 is WSHSY and CDR2 is SAAADI. Trimming took 3 bases from V and 5 from J, leaving 14 bases between them. This sequence joins TRBV10-2 and TRBJ2-7; the D call may be TRBD1 or TRBD2 (5 bases each). The sequence was collected from a human donor who had recovered from COVID-19. The sample in question was CD4+ T cells from blood, obtained about 7 months after SARS-CoV-2 vaccination. The CDR3: CASSEEWDPNEQYF. The DNA of the CDR3 is TGCGCCAGCAGTGAAGAATGGGACCCCAACGAGCAGTACTTC.